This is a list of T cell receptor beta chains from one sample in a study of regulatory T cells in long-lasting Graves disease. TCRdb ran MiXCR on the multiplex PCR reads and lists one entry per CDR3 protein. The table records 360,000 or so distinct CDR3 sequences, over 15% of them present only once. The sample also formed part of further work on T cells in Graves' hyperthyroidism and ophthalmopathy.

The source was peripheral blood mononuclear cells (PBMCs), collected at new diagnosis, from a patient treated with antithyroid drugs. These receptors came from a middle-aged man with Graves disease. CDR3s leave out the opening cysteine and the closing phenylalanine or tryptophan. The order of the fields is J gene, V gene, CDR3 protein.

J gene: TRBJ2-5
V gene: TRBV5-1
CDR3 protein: ASSLGAGETQY

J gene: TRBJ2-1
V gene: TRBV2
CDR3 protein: ASRLRLAGESYNEQF

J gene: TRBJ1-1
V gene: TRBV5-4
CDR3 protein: ASSLRLLGDTEAF

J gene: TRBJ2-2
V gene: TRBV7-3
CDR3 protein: ASSRDSSANTGELF

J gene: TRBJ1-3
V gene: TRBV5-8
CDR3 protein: ASTLRGLGNTIY

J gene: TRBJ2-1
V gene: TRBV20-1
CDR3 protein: SVWTSGGRPDEQF

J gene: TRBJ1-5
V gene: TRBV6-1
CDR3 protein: ASSETLFRDRDQPQH

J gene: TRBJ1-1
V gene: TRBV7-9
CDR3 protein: ASTSRTALNTEAF

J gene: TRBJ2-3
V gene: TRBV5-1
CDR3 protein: ASSSGLAGVGDTQY

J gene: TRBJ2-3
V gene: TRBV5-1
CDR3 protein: ASSFGTSGGAGDTQY

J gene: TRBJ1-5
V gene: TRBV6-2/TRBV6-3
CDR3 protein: ASKGVGNQPQH

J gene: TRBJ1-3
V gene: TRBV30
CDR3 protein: AWSRNLLSGNTIY

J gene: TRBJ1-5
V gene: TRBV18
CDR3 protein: ASSPLSGQPQH

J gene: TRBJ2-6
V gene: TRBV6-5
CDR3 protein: ASSYIQGGAGANVLT

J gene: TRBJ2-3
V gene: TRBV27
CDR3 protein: ASSARAGSSTDTQY